This record looks at one TCR beta chain sequence and its context. No antigen is known for it. The data belong to a study of beta chain features in type 1 diabetes. Expressed TCRB transcripts got sequenced, as all isolated RNA was reverse transcribed. The protocol was immunoSEQ multiplex PCR, while the TCRdb copy is restricted to in-frame clones and leaves out a portion. Of around 250,000 clones listed, approximately 15% are singletons. The CDR3 is made up of 17 amino acids. Germline values: CDR1 LNHDA, CDR2 SQIVND (reference sequence). V was clipped by 1 base and J by 0 bases; unmatched bases: 4. General study findings and limits: A definitive answer on HLA type influencing TCRB rearrangement was not reached here. Researchers report that Type 1 diabetes patients had moderately but significantly shorter TCRB CDR3s across all four CD4+ subsets.

The source of this sequence is a man aged 25-45 years with type 1 diabetes. The sample consisted of naive CD4+ T cells from blood. The V gene is TRBV19, the J gene TRBJ2-3; 10 bases are shared with TRBD1. The CDR3: CASSIVGTGASTDTQYF. CDR3 DNA sequence: TGTGCCAGTAGTATAGTAGGGACAGGGGCTAGCACAGATACGCAGTATTTT.